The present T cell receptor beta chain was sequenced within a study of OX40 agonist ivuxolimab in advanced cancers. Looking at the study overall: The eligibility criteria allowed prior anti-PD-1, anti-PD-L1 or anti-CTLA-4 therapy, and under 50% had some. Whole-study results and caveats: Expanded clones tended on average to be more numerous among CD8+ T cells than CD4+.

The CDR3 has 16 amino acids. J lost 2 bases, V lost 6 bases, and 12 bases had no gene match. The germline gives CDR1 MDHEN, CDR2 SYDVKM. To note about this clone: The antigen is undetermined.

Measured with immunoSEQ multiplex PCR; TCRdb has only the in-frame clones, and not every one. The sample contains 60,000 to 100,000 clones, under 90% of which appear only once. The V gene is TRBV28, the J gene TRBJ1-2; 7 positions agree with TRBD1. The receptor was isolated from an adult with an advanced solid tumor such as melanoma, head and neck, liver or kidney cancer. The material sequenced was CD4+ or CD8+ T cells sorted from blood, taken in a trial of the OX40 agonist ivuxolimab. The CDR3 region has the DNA TGTGCCAGCAGCGTCCCGGGACAGTCCCAGAACTATGGCTACACCTTC. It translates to CASSVPGQSQNYGYTF.